Presented here are 12 T cell receptor beta chains from one specimen sequenced in a study of OX40 agonist ivuxolimab in advanced cancers. The protocol was immunoSEQ multiplex PCR, while the TCRdb copy is restricted to in-frame clones and leaves out a portion. The sample holds 14,000 or so clones, 85% to 90% seen once. The sample in question was CD4+ or CD8+ T cells sorted from blood, obtained in a trial of the OX40 agonist ivuxolimab. These receptors came from an adult with an advanced solid tumor such as melanoma, head and neck, liver or kidney cancer.

This clone was observed once. The V gene is TRBV19, the J gene TRBJ2-5; 9 positions agree with TRBD2. The CDR3 consists of 16 residues. Germline CDR1 reads LNHDA; CDR2 reads SQIVND (reference sequence). The junction had 6 bases not matched to a gene; V was cut back by 3 bases and J by 1 base. The CDR3 nucleotides read TGTGCCAGTAGTATCGGGAGCGGGGGGACCCAAGAGACCCAGTACTTC. The encoded protein is CASSIGSGGTQETQYF. Combining the CDR3 with reference TRBV19 and TRBJ2-5 gives the whole variable domain DGGITQSPKYLFRKEGQNVTLSCEQNLNHDAMYWYRQDPGQGLRLIYYSQIVNDFQKGDIAEGYSVSREKKESFPLTVTSAQKNPTAFYLCASSIGSGGTQETQYFGPGTRLLVL.

This clone has a single count. The chain couples TRBV7-8 to TRBJ1-5, with no clear D. The germline V gene has CDR1 SGHVS and CDR2 FQNEAQ. This CDR3 comprises 15 residues. V was cut by 2 bases and J by 6 bases, with 14 bases left in between. The CDR3 is CASSLNGQDRQPQHF. The DNA of the CDR3 is TGTGCCAGCAGCTTAAATGGGCAGGACCGTCAGCCCCAGCATTTT.

V and J are TRBV6-1 and TRBJ1-6, with 7 positions matching TRBD1. The CDR3 runs to 14 residues. The J segment lost 7 bases and the V segment lost 7 bases, leaving 7 bases of the junction unmatched. The germline gives CDR1 MNHNS, CDR2 SASEGT. The CDR3 spells CASKKQGPNSPLHF. The CDR3 DNA sequence: TGTGCCAGCAAAAAACAGGGGCCGAATTCACCCCTCCACTTT.

The chain couples TRBV4-3 to TRBJ1-5; TRBD1 might be the D (6 bases). CDR3 length: 17 residues. The V end was cut by 0 bases, the J end by 5 bases, with 17 bases between. CDR1 is LGHNA, CDR2 YSLEER, per germline. CDR3 residues: CASSQDYPQGLYQPQHF. Here the CDR3 DNA reads TGCGCCAGCAGCCAAGATTACCCCCAGGGGCTCTATCAGCCCCAGCATTTT.

The chain recombines TRBV2 with TRBJ2-7; D might be TRBD1 or TRBD2, each matching 7 bases. CDR3 length equals 14 residues. Germline CDR1 SNHLY, CDR2 FYNNEI. CDR3 in DNA: TGTGCAAGCGGGGAAGGGGGCAAGGGATACGAGCAGTACTTC. Translating it yields CASGEGGKGYEQYF.

This clone was seen a handful of times. The chain employs TRBV6-5 and TRBJ1-6; D is ambiguous. The CDR3 loop spans 13 amino acids. The V end was cut by 10 bases, the J end by 10 bases, with 17 bases between. Germline CDR1 reads MNHEY; CDR2 reads SVGAGI. The CDR3 protein is CATKMGVGSPLHF. In nucleotides, the CDR3 is TGTGCCACCAAAATGGGCGTCGGGTCACCCCTCCACTTT.

The CDR3 DNA sequence: TGCGCCAGCAGCCAAGGCCCATTTATGGTTAAAGAAAAACTGTTTTTT. Translating it yields CASSQGPFMVKEKLFF. V is TRBV4-1 and J is TRBJ1-4, with D hard to call. The CDR3 contains 16 residues. Between the trimmed V and J ends, which lost 1 base and 8 bases, there was a span of 17 bases. CDR1 is MGHRA and CDR2 is YSYEKL in the germline V gene.

CDR3: CASSIPWTLANTGELFF. The CDR3 DNA reads TGTGCCAGTAGTATCCCCTGGACGCTTGCGAACACCGGGGAGCTGTTTTTT. The genes are TRBV19 and TRBJ2-2; D remains ambiguous. Trimming removed 3 bases at V and 0 bases at J, with 14 bases between. The germline CDR1 and CDR2 sequences are LNHDA and SQIVND (reference sequence). The CDR3 extends over 17 amino acids.

The CDR3 coding sequence is TGTGCCAGCAGCTTCTTAAACCGGAACACTGAAGCTTTCTTT. Amino acid sequence: CASSFLNRNTEAFF. The V gene is TRBV5-4, the J gene TRBJ1-1, with D uncertain. The CDR3 totals 14 residues. Germline lookup yields CDR1 SGHNT and CDR2 YYREEE (reference sequence). V was trimmed by 2 bases and J by 1 base, leaving 9 bases between them.

This chain uses TRBV6-1 with TRBJ1-1; D ambiguous. CDR1 and CDR2 from the germline V gene are MNHNS and SASEGT. The CDR3 spans 13 residues. The ends were cut back, 2 bases at V and 0 bases at J, with 4 bases in the middle. The CDR3 loop is CASSEMMNTEAFF. In nucleotides, the CDR3 is TGTGCCAGCAGTGAAATGATGAACACTGAAGCTTTCTTT.

This rearrangement joins TRBV19 to TRBJ2-2, with D possibly matching TRBD2 (7 bases). CDR1 is LNHDA and CDR2 is SQIVND in the germline V gene (reference sequence). Between the trimmed V and J ends, which lost 10 bases and 6 bases, there was a span of 15 bases. The length of the CDR3 is 13 residues. The CDR3 DNA sequence: TGTGCCATGCGGGGGCGAACACCCGGGGAGCTGTTTTTT. It codes for CAMRGRTPGELFF. Filled out from reference TRBV19 and TRBJ2-2, the complete variable domain reads DGGITQSPKYLFRKEGQNVTLSCEQNLNHDAMYWYRQDPGQGLRLIYYSQIVNDFQKGDIAEGYSVSREKKESFPLTVTSAQKNPTAFYLCAMRGRTPGELFFGEGSRLTVL.

The rearrangement joins TRBV19 to TRBJ2-1, with 7 positions matching TRBD2. V trimming: 4 bases; J trimming: 2 bases; junction bases outside the gene matches: 8. The CDR3 contains 16 residues. From germline, CDR1 is LNHDA and CDR2 SQIVND (reference sequence). The CDR3 spells CASSRTYGGTYNEQFF. The CDR3 bases are TGTGCCAGTAGTAGAACTTACGGGGGGACCTACAATGAGCAGTTCTTC.